This is a list of T cell receptor beta chains from one sample in a study of T-cell reconstitution after alpha-beta-depleted transplantation in children. Using its own MiXCR run on the PCR reads, TCRdb lists one record per CDR3 protein. The table includes 350,000 to 500,000 distinct CDR3 sequences, roughly 43% detected once. The source was PBMCs, collected before TCRalphabeta/CD19-depleted stem cell transplant. The source of these receptors is a girl under 10 years old with aplastic anemia, due to receive a stem cell transplant. CDR3s include the opening cysteine and the closing phenylalanine or tryptophan. The order of the fields is V gene, CDR3 length, clone size, D gene, J gene, CDR3 protein, CDR3 DNA. D genes are given only for firm matches. Not every row has a clone size; where given, it reads once, few, many or a size class.

V gene: TRBV7-8
CDR3 length: 14
clone size: many
D gene: TRBD1
J gene: TRBJ1-6
CDR3 protein: CASSSTGVNSPLHF
CDR3 DNA: TGTGCCAGCAGCTCCACAGGGGTTAATTCACCCCTCCACTTT

V gene: TRBV20-1
CDR3 length: 14
clone size: NA
D gene: NA
J gene: TRBJ1-1
CDR3 protein: CSALGGRPNTEAFF
CDR3 DNA: TGCAGTGCTCTGGGGGGGCGACCTAACACTGAAGCTTTCTTT

V gene: TRBV10-3
CDR3 length: 15
clone size: NA
D gene: TRBD2
J gene: TRBJ2-3
CDR3 protein: CAITASGRGADTQYF
CDR3 DNA: TGTGCCATCACAGCGAGCGGGAGAGGCGCAGATACGCAGTATTTT

V gene: TRBV20-1
CDR3 length: 14
clone size: NA
D gene: NA
J gene: TRBJ2-7
CDR3 protein: CSARVTAVSYEQYF
CDR3 DNA: TGCAGTGCTAGGGTGACAGCAGTCTCCTACGAGCAGTACTTC

V gene: TRBV20-1
CDR3 length: 14
clone size: NA
D gene: TRBD2
J gene: TRBJ2-2
CDR3 protein: CSAAGLAGAGELFF
CDR3 DNA: TGCAGTGCTGCGGGACTAGCGGGGGCCGGGGAGCTGTTTTTT

V gene: TRBV28
CDR3 length: 12
clone size: many
D gene: NA
J gene: TRBJ2-3
CDR3 protein: CASAPPTERNYF
CDR3 DNA: TGTGCCAGCGCCCCCCCGACGGAGAGGAACTATTTT

V gene: TRBV27
CDR3 length: 14
clone size: many
D gene: NA
J gene: TRBJ2-5
CDR3 protein: CASSKQTPQETQYF
CDR3 DNA: TGTGCCAGCAGCAAACAAACCCCCCAAGAGACCCAGTACTTC

V gene: TRBV7-9
CDR3 length: 12
clone size: NA
D gene: NA
J gene: TRBJ2-5
CDR3 protein: CAVRDTHETQYF
CDR3 DNA: TGTGCCGTCCGAGATACCCACGAGACCCAGTACTTC

V gene: TRBV5-6
CDR3 length: 14
clone size: NA
D gene: NA
J gene: TRBJ2-3
CDR3 protein: CASSSDRYTDTQYF
CDR3 DNA: TGTGCCAGCAGCTCGGACAGATACACAGATACGCAGTATTTT

V gene: TRBV7-6
CDR3 length: 13
clone size: NA
D gene: NA
J gene: TRBJ1-4
CDR3 protein: CAVGASTNEKLFF
CDR3 DNA: TGTGCAGTCGGGGCTTCAACTAATGAAAAACTGTTTTTT

V gene: TRBV14
CDR3 length: 15
clone size: NA
D gene: NA
J gene: TRBJ2-5
CDR3 protein: CASSHRQQYQETQYF
CDR3 DNA: TGTGCCAGCAGCCACCGTCAGCAGTACCAAGAGACCCAGTACTTC

V gene: TRBV7-8
CDR3 length: 20
clone size: NA
D gene: TRBD2
J gene: TRBJ2-5
CDR3 protein: CASSLVVAGGYLSGQETQYF
CDR3 DNA: TGTGCCAGCAGCTTAGTCGTAGCGGGAGGGTATTTGAGTGGGCAAGAGACCCAGTACTTC

V gene: TRBV6-1
CDR3 length: 13
clone size: NA
D gene: NA
J gene: TRBJ1-1
CDR3 protein: CASSPWGGTEAFF
CDR3 DNA: TGTGCCAGCAGTCCCTGGGGAGGGACTGAAGCTTTCTTT

V gene: TRBV27
CDR3 length: 14
clone size: many
D gene: TRBD1
J gene: TRBJ2-7
CDR3 protein: CASSIGTGTYEQYF
CDR3 DNA: TGTGCCAGCAGTATCGGGACAGGGACCTACGAGCAGTACTTC

V gene: TRBV15
CDR3 length: 14
clone size: NA
D gene: NA
J gene: TRBJ1-5
CDR3 protein: CATSRDQQYQPQHF
CDR3 DNA: TGTGCCACCAGCAGAGATCAACAGTATCAGCCCCAGCATTTT

V gene: TRBV4-1
CDR3 length: 16
clone size: NA
D gene: TRBD1
J gene: TRBJ2-3
CDR3 protein: CASSQVTDRDTDTQYF
CDR3 DNA: TGCGCCAGCAGCCAGGTTACGGACAGGGACACAGATACGCAGTATTTT

V gene: TRBV7-6
CDR3 length: 15
clone size: few
D gene: NA
J gene: TRBJ1-5
CDR3 protein: CASSLLAGDNQPQHF
CDR3 DNA: TGTGCCAGCAGCTTACTGGCAGGGGACAATCAGCCCCAGCATTTT

V gene: TRBV6-5
CDR3 length: 17
clone size: NA
D gene: NA
J gene: TRBJ2-7
CDR3 protein: CASSSLGGTRPAYEQYF
CDR3 DNA: TGTGCCAGCAGTTCTTTGGGGGGTACTAGACCGGCCTACGAGCAGTACTTC

V gene: TRBV15
CDR3 length: 17
clone size: NA
D gene: TRBD2
J gene: TRBJ2-5
CDR3 protein: CATSRAASGRPGETQYF
CDR3 DNA: TGTGCCACCAGCAGAGCAGCTAGCGGGAGGCCGGGTGAGACCCAGTACTTC

V gene: TRBV5-1
CDR3 length: 16
clone size: few
D gene: NA
J gene: TRBJ1-2
CDR3 protein: CASSLAGQGKNYGYTF
CDR3 DNA: TGCGCCAGCAGCTTGGCCGGGCAGGGGAAAAACTATGGCTACACCTTC

V gene: TRBV25-1
CDR3 length: 14
clone size: NA
D gene: NA
J gene: TRBJ2-3
CDR3 protein: CASSLGRSTDRQYF
CDR3 DNA: TGTGCCAGCAGTCTGGGGAGGAGCACAGATAGGCAGTATTTT

V gene: TRBV5-4
CDR3 length: 17
clone size: NA
D gene: TRBD2
J gene: TRBJ2-5
CDR3 protein: CASSSLGTGRAQETQYF
CDR3 DNA: TGTGCCAGCAGCTCCTTAGGGACCGGGAGGGCCCAAGAGACCCAGTACTTC

V gene: TRBV18
CDR3 length: 13
clone size: few
D gene: NA
J gene: TRBJ2-7
CDR3 protein: CASSPLKEYEQYF
CDR3 DNA: TGTGCCAGCTCACCCCTAAAAGAATACGAGCAGTACTTC

V gene: TRBV29-1
CDR3 length: 10
clone size: NA
D gene: NA
J gene: TRBJ2-1
CDR3 protein: CSVVAAEQFF
CDR3 DNA: TGCAGCGTTGTAGCCGCTGAGCAGTTCTTC

V gene: TRBV11-1
CDR3 length: 18
clone size: NA
D gene: TRBD2
J gene: TRBJ2-1
CDR3 protein: CASSSGLAGEGYYNEQFF
CDR3 DNA: TGTGCCAGCAGCTCGGGACTAGCGGGAGAGGGGTACTACAATGAGCAGTTCTTC

V gene: TRBV11-2
CDR3 length: 20
clone size: NA
D gene: NA
J gene: TRBJ2-7
CDR3 protein: CASSLRVEQGFLASGFEQYF
CDR3 DNA: TGTGCCAGCAGCTTACGGGTTGAACAGGGGTTTTTAGCTAGCGGGTTTGAGCAGTACTTC

V gene: TRBV20-1
CDR3 length: 16
clone size: NA
D gene: NA
J gene: TRBJ2-1
CDR3 protein: CSARRNTRVSYNEQFF
CDR3 DNA: TGCAGTGCTAGACGGAACACCAGGGTTTCCTACAATGAGCAGTTCTTC

V gene: TRBV20-1
CDR3 length: 17
clone size: NA
D gene: TRBD2
J gene: TRBJ2-3
CDR3 protein: CSVLPTGTSGFTDTQYF
CDR3 DNA: TGCAGTGTCCTCCCTACCGGGACTAGCGGATTCACAGATACGCAGTATTTT

V gene: TRBV5-1
CDR3 length: 16
clone size: many
D gene: TRBD2
J gene: TRBJ2-2
CDR3 protein: CASSFGLAGDPGELFF
CDR3 DNA: TGCGCCAGCAGCTTTGGACTAGCGGGAGATCCCGGGGAGCTGTTTTTT

V gene: TRBV6-4
CDR3 length: 15
clone size: few
D gene: NA
J gene: TRBJ2-3
CDR3 protein: CASSAGTTQTDTQYF
CDR3 DNA: TGTGCCAGCAGTGCCGGGACAACCCAAACAGATACGCAGTATTTT